The entry below gives a single T cell receptor beta chain sequence along with its context. Its recognized antigen is unknown. No per-base quality is available; no much larger clone lies one base away. This record comes from a study of blood T cell repertoires in COVID-19 (dated by TCRdb to 2019 to 2021). In the study overall: The collaborator samples originated in the United States, Italy and Spain and spanned the acute and convalescent phases of COVID-19. The prospective study material was composed of cDNA or gDNA derived from T cells, B-cell-depleted T cells, or PBMCs. Subjects who had been exposed to COVID-19, were actively infected with it, or had recovered from it provided the deeply sampled blood TCRbeta repertoires that made up the dataset. The repertoires were released in a freely available public database intended as a resource for research on the immune response to SARS-CoV-2. The samples were drawn from the first 160 participants of the ongoing ImmuneRACE study and from about 1,200 subjects provided by 6 global collaborators. Nearly every sample came with metadata listing a de-identified subject ID, COVID-19 status, age in years and sex. HLA class I and class II types, where available, came from metadata supplied by the sample provider rather than from assay-based typing.

The immunoSEQ Assay, a bias-controlled multiplex PCR, was used to amplify TCRbeta CDR3 regions from genomic DNA. As for the original processing: Within the assay, amplification of reference gene primers was used to estimate how many nucleated cells each sample contained. Sequence reads were collapsed and filtered to measure the absolute abundance of every unique TCRbeta CDR3 rearrangement. For each sample, productive Simpson clonality was calculated as the square root of Simpson's diversity index across productive rearrangements. Held by TCRdb, this immuneACCESS table contains in-frame sequences only and omits some clones. Under half of the omission traces to an unresolved V gene where checked; the cause of the rest is unknown. The V and J calls and the clone size are those of that table, but D and trimming were determined from the DNA. The sample yields around 250,000 clones; around 87% were counted once. The ten largest make up 1.5% to 2% of the sample.

The research as a whole found: The amount of clinical and demographic metadata varied by source and participant and was provided uncurated.

V and J are truncated by 0 bases and 4 bases respectively, leaving an intervening sequence of 9 bases. Spanning cysteine to phenylalanine, the CDR3 consists of 14 amino acids. Solely the CDR3 DNA is kept, with 42 bases framed from the first base. CDR1 and CDR2, per the germline V gene, are KGHSH and LQKENI. In the prospective study, participants were about 18 to 90 years old, resided in about two dozen geographic areas of the United States, and were enrolled through a virtual design. Cohort assignment in the prospective study relied on participant-reported clinical history from a screening survey and a study questionnaire. Recovered participants in ImmuneRACE Cohort 3 were defined by two consecutive negative NP/OP PCR tests, clearance by a healthcare professional, or resolution of symptoms. Each participant in the prospective study had whole blood, serum and a nasopharyngeal or oropharyngeal swab collected by mobile phlebotomists. Over an approximately 2-month period, participants in the prospective study had the option of providing additional blood draws and questionnaires. Blood samples from the prospective study were shipped frozen or at room temperature prior to DNA extraction.

Sequencing input: PBMCs or T cells enriched from blood (not recorded which). The TCR was taken from a woman between 50 and 59 years old who had recovered from COVID-19. The chain is made from TRBV18 and TRBJ1-2; the D gene lacks a confident call. The sequenced DNA is TGTGCCAGCTCACCACCCGGGATCACCTATGGCTACACCTTC. This translates into CASSPPGITYGYTF.